The rows below give T cell receptor beta chains drawn from one sample of a study of cytomegalovirus exposure and HLA in healthy donors. Sequencing used immunoSEQ multiplex PCR; TCRdb keeps in-frame clones, though not all of them. The sample has about 92,000 clones; almost 85% are singletons. The sequenced material came from PBMCs. The receptor set was obtained from a woman aged 18-35 years in good health and CMV-seropositive. The CDR3 runs from the conserved cysteine through the conserved F or W. The order of the fields is J gene, V gene, D gene, clone size, CDR3 length, CDR3 DNA, CDR3 protein. A D gene is named only where the DNA matches it firmly. Where a row states a size, it is once, few, many or the class of an expanded clone; other rows omit it.

TRBJ2-3	TRBV28	TRBD1	NA	17	TGTGCCAGCAGAAGTTGGGGAGGGACAGGGGATGGAGATACGCAGTATTTT	CASRSWGGTGDGDTQYF
TRBJ1-2	TRBV28	NA	few	14	TGTGCCAGCAGTTTAGGGGCAGGGTACTATGGCTACACCTTC	CASSLGAGYYGYTF
TRBJ2-5	TRBV2	NA	once	12	TGTGCCAGCAGTGAAGGCGAAGAGACCCAGTACTTC	CASSEGEETQYF
TRBJ2-7	TRBV5-4	NA	NA	16	TGTGCCAGCAGCTTGACAGGGTCCGGTATTACCTACGAGCAGTACTTC	CASSLTGSGITYEQYF
TRBJ2-7	TRBV30	NA	NA	13	TGTGCCTGGAGTCACGGGAACTCCTACGAGCAGTACTTC	CAWSHGNSYEQYF
TRBJ1-2	TRBV30	NA	NA	12	TGTGCCTGGAGAGGCGGAAACTATGGCTACACCTTC	CAWRGGNYGYTF
TRBJ1-1	TRBV6-5	TRBD1	NA	14	TGTGCCAGCACAGCAGGGGGCGCAGGGACTGAAGCTTTCTTT	CASTAGGAGTEAFF
TRBJ1-1	TRBV7-9	NA	NA	13	TGTGCCAGCAGCCTTATTCGGGACACTGAAGCTTTCTTT	CASSLIRDTEAFF
TRBJ2-1	TRBV5-4	TRBD2	NA	17	TGTGCCAGCAGCGATTTTAGCGGGAGTAGCTCCTACAATGAGCAGTTCTTC	CASSDFSGSSSYNEQFF
TRBJ1-6	TRBV6-1	NA	NA	13	TGTGCCAGCAGTGAAGATCAGAATTCACCCCTCCACTTT	CASSEDQNSPLHF
TRBJ1-2	TRBV29-1	NA	NA	12	TGCAGCGGAAGGGAGAGCAACTATGGCTACACCTTC	CSGRESNYGYTF
TRBJ2-7	TRBV19	TRBD1	NA	15	TGTGCCAGTAGTATTCCGGGACAGGGTACCTACGAGCAGTACTTC	CASSIPGQGTYEQYF
TRBJ2-7	TRBV5-1	TRBD2	NA	14	TGCGCCAGCAGCAACCCAGCGGGGGCGGGCGAGCAGTACTTC	CASSNPAGAGEQYF
TRBJ2-7	TRBV6-5	TRBD1	NA	16	TGTGCCAGCAGTTACTCGACGGTCCAGGGGGCGTACGAGCAGTACTTC	CASSYSTVQGAYEQYF
TRBJ2-7	TRBV6-5	NA	NA	13	TGTGCCAGCAGTTACGGAGGCTCCTACGAGCAGTACTTC	CASSYGGSYEQYF
TRBJ2-3	TRBV7-8	NA	NA	14	TGTGCCAGCAGCTCAGGACCTGGCGGGGATACGCAGTATTTT	CASSSGPGGDTQYF
TRBJ2-3	TRBV19	TRBD2	NA	16	TGTGCCAGTAGTATTCGGACTAGCGGGCCCACAGATACGCAGTATTTT	CASSIRTSGPTDTQYF